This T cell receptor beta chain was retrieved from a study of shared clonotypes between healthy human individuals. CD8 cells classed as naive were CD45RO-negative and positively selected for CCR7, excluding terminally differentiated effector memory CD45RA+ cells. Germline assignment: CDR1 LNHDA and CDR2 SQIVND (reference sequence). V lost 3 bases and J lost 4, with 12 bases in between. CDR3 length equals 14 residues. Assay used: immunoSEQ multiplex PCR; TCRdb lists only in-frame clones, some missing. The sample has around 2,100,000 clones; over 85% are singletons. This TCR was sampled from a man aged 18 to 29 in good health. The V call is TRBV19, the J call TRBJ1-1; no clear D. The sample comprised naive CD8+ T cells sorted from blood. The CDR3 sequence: CASSISWRSTEAFF. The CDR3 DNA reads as TGTGCCAGTAGTATTTCTTGGCGCAGCACTGAAGCTTTCTTT.